This entry concerns a single T cell receptor beta chain. This sample was included in a study of blood T cell repertoires in COVID-19. Across the whole study: The United States, Italy and Spain provided the acute and convalescent COVID-19 samples. PBMCs, B-cell-depleted T cells, or T cells provided the cDNA or gDNA that made up the material.

Original analysis: Amplification from reference gene primers served as the basis for estimated nucleated cell counts. This table comes from immunoSEQ multiplex PCR, and its TCRdb copy is limited to in-frame clones, with some not included. V, J and clone size are taken as reported in that table, and D and trimming were inferred from the DNA itself. The sample lists 55,000 to 80,000 clones, 70% to 90% occurring once. This CDR3 is built from 16 residues. Germline V gene data show CDR1 as SGHAT and CDR2 as FQDESV (reference sequence). Trimming removed 5 bases from V and 1 base from J; junction bases left unmatched: 9.

This chain links TRBV11-1 with TRBJ2-5; 8 bases are shared with TRBD1. Sequenced input: peripheral blood. The TCR sequence derives from a man over 45 with acute or convalescent COVID-19. CDR3 nucleotide sequence: TGTGCCAGCAGCCACGGAAGCAGGGGGCTCCAAGAGACCCAGTACTTC. It specifies CASSHGSRGLQETQYF. Based on the CDR3 plus reference TRBV11-1 and TRBJ2-5, the full variable domain is EAEVAQSPRYKITEKSQAVAFWCDPISGHATLYWYRQILGQGPELLVQFQDESVVDDSQLPKDRFSAERLKGVDSTLKIQPAELGDSAMYLCASSHGSRGLQETQYFGPGTRLLVL.